These T cell receptor beta chains were read from a single sample in a study of blood T cell repertoires in COVID-19. TCRdb's table, derived via immunoSEQ multiplex PCR, lists solely in-frame clones and lacks some. The sample has about 270,000 clones; around 89% are singletons. Sequenced sample: PBMCs or T cells enriched from blood (not recorded which). These TCRs come from a woman aged 25 to 39 with acute COVID-19. Both conserved end residues are part of each CDR3. Fields, in order: D gene, clone size, J gene, V gene, CDR3 DNA, CDR3 protein. A D gene is named only where the DNA matches it firmly. Clone sizes are given selectively: once, few, many, or a class where the clone is expanded.

>NA|NA|TRBJ1-3|TRBV27
TGTGCCAGCAGGGGGGCAGGGAGCTCTGGAAACACCATATATTTT
CASRGAGSSGNTIYF
>NA|NA|TRBJ2-5|TRBV28
TGTGCCAGCAGCCGACAGGAAGCGGAGACCCAGTACTTC
CASSRQEAETQYF
>NA|NA|TRBJ1-1|TRBV7-9
TGTGCCAGCAGCTCAACAGGGTCCACTGAAGCTTTCTTT
CASSSTGSTEAFF
>TRBD2|NA|TRBJ2-1|TRBV5-4
TGTGCCAGCAGACCAGAACTAGCGGGGCCTGGTGGTGAGCAGTTCTTC
CASRPELAGPGGEQFF
>TRBD2|NA|TRBJ2-2|TRBV28
TGTGCCAGCAGTTTGTTCGCCTTCAGGGCTAGCGGGAGGGCCGCAACCGGGGAGCTGTTTTTT
CASSLFAFRASGRAATGELFF
>TRBD1|NA|TRBJ1-5|TRBV19
TGTGCCAGTAGTATTGGTCTAGGGACAGGGGGCAATCAGCCCCAGCATTTT
CASSIGLGTGGNQPQHF
>TRBD2|NA|TRBJ2-7|TRBV10-3
TGTGCCATAGGAGCGGGAGGCGGAGGGCGCGAGCAGTACTTC
CAIGAGGGGREQYF
>TRBD1|NA|TRBJ1-2|TRBV28
TGTGCCAGCAGTTTACCTGGACAGGGGGCCTTCAACTATGGCTACACCTTC
CASSLPGQGAFNYGYTF
>NA|NA|TRBJ1-6|TRBV27
TGTGCCAGCAGTCCCTCCTCCTATAATTCACCCCTCCACTTT
CASSPSSYNSPLHF
>NA|NA|TRBJ1-4|TRBV4-1
TGCGCCAGCAGCCAAGAAATATTAGGGGTCCTAAATGAAAAACTGTTTTTT
CASSQEILGVLNEKLFF
>TRBD2|NA|TRBJ2-7|TRBV5-1
TGCGCCAGCAGCTTGGAACCGGGGGGAGGCTCCTACGAGCAGTACTTC
CASSLEPGGGSYEQYF
>NA|NA|TRBJ2-7|TRBV5-6
TGTGCCAGCAGCCCCCCGCCCCCCCCGGACACACCGTCCTACGAGCAGTACTTC
CASSPPPPPDTPSYEQYF
>TRBD1|NA|TRBJ1-4|TRBV5-5
TGTGCCAGCAGCCGTGGACAGGGTGATGAAAAACTGTTTTTT
CASSRGQGDEKLFF
>NA|NA|TRBJ1-2|TRBV5-1
TGCGCCAGCAGCGATGGACAAGACCCGCCGAACTATGGCTACACCTTC
CASSDGQDPPNYGYTF
>TRBD2|NA|TRBJ2-1|TRBV9
TGTGCCAGCAGCACTCGACTAGCGGGAGGACCTATCTCCTACAATGAGCAGTTCTTC
CASSTRLAGGPISYNEQFF
>NA|once|TRBJ2-7|TRBV19
TGTGCCAGCTTCGGAGCCCCTTCCTACGAGCAGTACTTC
CASFGAPSYEQYF
>NA|NA|TRBJ2-2|TRBV28
TGTGCCAGCAGTTTTCTTAACACCGGGGAGCTGTTTTTT
CASSFLNTGELFF
>NA|NA|TRBJ2-7|TRBV7-9
TGTGCCAGCAGCCCCAAGGACAGATACGAGCAGTACTTC
CASSPKDRYEQYF
>TRBD2|NA|TRBJ2-1|TRBV10-3
TGTGCCATCAGTGAGTCCAGGGGCGGGAGGGCCAGTAATGAGCAGTTCTTC
CAISESRGGRASNEQFF
>NA|NA|TRBJ2-5|TRBV5-4
TGTGCCAGCAGCTTTTCTGCACGCCGGGGTACGGGAGAGACCCAGTACTTC
CASSFSARRGTGETQYF
>NA|NA|TRBJ1-3|TRBV3-1/TRBV3-2
TGTGCCAGCAGCCAAGAATACACCAGCTCTGGAAACACCATATATTTT
CASSQEYTSSGNTIYF
>TRBD2|NA|TRBJ2-7|TRBV11-1
TGTGCCAGCAGCTTAGTGCTAGCGGGCCGGGACGAGCAGTACTTC
CASSLVLAGRDEQYF